This T cell receptor beta chain was sequenced in a study of T-cell reconstitution after alpha-beta-depleted transplantation in children. As it was prepared, the TCRbeta library received unique molecular identifiers. TCRdb called the PCR reads again in MiXCR, with one record for every CDR3 protein. The sample contains 250,000 to 400,000 distinct CDR3 sequences, 23% of which appear only once. The CDR3 runs 14 residues. Trimming removed 3 bases at V and 10 bases at J, with 18 bases between. From germline, CDR1 is MNHEY and CDR2 SMNVEV (reference sequence). Points on this clonotype: Its antigen is not known.

General study findings and limits: Where alpha-beta T cells came from about two months after transplant was reportedly several hundred expanded graft clones. Most T-cell counts and diversity one year after the transplant came from T cells that were newly produced.

The chain couples TRBV27 to TRBJ1-1; D perhaps matches TRBD1 (5 bases). The sequence came from a male patient under 18 who had a stem cell transplant for acute lymphoblastic leukemia, so the T cells may come from the graft donor. The source material was PBMCs, mostly from graft donor cells, sampled 180 days after TCRalphabeta/CD19-depleted stem cell transplant. The CDR3 nucleotides are TGTGCCAGCAGTTTCGCAGGGCCAATTTCCAGAGCTTTCTTT. It translates to CASSFAGPISRAFF.